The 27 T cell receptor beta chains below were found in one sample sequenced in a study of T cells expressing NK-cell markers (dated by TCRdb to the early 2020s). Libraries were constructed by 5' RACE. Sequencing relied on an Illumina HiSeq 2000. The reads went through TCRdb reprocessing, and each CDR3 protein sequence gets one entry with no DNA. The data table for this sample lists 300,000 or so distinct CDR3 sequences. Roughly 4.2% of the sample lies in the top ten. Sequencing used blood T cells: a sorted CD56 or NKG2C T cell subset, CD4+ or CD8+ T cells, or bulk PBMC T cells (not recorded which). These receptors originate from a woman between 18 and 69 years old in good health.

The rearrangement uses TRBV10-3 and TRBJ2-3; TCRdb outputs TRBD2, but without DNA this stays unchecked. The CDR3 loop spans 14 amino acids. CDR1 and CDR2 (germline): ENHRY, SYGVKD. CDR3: CAISDGRDADTQYF.

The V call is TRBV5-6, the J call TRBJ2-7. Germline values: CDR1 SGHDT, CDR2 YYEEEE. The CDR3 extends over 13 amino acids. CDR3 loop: CASSLRGRYEQYF.

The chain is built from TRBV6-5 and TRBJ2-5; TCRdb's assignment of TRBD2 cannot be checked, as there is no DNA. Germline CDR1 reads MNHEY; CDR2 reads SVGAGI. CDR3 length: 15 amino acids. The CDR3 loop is CASSYASQSRETQYF.

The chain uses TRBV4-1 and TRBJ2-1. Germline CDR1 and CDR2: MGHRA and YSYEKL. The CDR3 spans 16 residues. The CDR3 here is CASSQYNSNSYNEQFF.

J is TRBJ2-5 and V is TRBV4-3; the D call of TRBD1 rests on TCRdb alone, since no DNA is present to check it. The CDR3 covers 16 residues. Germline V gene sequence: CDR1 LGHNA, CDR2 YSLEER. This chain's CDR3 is CASSLGTGNKGETQYF.

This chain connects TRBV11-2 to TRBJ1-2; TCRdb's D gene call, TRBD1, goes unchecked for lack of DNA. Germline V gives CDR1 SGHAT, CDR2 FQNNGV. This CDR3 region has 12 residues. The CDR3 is CASSAGGYGYTF.

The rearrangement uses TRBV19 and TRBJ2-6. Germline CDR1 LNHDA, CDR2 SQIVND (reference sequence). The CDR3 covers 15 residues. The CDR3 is CASSLQSSGANVLTF.

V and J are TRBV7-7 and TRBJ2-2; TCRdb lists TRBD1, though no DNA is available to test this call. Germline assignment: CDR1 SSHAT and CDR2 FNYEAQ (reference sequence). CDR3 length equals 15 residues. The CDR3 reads CASSAQTGFTGELFF.

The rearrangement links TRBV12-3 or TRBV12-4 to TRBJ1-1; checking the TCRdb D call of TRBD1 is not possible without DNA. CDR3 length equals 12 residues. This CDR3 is CASSRPGGEAFF.

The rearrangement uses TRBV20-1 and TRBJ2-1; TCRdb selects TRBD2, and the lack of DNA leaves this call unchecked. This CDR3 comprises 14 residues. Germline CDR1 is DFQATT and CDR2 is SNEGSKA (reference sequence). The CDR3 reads CSGEGGVHYNEQFF.

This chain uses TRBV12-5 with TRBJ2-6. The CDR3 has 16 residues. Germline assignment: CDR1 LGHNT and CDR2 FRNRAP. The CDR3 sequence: CASGLSKKTGANVLTF.

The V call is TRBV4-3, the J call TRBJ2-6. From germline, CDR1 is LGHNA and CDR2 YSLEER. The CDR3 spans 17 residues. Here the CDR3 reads CASSQDASGSGANVLTF.

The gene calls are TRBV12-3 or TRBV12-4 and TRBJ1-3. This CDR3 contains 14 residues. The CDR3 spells CASSYRPSGNTIYF.

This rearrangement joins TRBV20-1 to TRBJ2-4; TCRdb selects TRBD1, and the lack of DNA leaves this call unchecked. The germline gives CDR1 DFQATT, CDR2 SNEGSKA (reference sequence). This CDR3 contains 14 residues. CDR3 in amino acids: CSARVERPGGIQYF.

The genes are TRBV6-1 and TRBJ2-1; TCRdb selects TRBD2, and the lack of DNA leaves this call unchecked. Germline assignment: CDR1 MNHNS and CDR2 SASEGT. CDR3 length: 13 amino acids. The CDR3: CASTLTSGSEQFF.

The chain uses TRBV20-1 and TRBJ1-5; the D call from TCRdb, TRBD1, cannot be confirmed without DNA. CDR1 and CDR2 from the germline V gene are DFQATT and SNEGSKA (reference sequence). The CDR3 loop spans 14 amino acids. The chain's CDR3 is CSAREGGSNQPQHF.

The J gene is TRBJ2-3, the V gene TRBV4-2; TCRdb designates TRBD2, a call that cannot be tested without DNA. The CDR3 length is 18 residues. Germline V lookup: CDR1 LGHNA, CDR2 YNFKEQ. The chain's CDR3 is CASSQERGGGPPTDTQYF.

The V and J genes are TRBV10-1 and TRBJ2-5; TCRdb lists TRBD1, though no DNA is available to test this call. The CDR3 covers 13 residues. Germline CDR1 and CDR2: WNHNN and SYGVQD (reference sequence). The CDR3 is CASSRQSGETQYF.

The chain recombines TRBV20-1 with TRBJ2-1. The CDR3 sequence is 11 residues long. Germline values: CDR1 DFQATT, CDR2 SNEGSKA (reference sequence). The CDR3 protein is CSAPTYNEQFF.

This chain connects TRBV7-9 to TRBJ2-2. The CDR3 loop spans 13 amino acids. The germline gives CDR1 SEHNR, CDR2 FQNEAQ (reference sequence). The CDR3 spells CASSFTTVGELFF.

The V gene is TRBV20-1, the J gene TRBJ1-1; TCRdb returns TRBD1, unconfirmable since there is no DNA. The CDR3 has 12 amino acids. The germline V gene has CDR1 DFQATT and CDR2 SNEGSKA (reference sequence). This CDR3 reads CRVDRGGTEAFF.

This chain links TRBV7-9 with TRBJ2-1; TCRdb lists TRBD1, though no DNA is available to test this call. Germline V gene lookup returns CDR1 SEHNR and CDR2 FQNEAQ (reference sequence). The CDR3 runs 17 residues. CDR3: CASSLPRQGARYNEQFF.

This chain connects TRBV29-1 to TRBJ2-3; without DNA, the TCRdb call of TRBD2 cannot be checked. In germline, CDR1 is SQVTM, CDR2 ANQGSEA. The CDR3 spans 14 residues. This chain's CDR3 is CSVDGRPNADTQYF.

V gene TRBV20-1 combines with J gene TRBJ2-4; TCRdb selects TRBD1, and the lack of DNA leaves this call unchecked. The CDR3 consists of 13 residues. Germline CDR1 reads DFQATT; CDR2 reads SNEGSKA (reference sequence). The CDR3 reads CSARQGAKNIQYF.

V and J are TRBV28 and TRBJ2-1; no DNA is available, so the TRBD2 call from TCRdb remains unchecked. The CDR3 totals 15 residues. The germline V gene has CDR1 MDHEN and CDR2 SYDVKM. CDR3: CASRRTSGRADEQFF.

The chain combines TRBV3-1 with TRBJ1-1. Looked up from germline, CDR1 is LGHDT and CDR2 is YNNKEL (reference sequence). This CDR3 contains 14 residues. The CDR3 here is CASSHRGGYTEAFF.

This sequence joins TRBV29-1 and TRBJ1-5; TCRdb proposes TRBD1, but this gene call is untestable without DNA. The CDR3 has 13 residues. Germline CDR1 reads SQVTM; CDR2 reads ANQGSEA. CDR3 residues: CSVSRGSNQPQHF.